This TCR beta chain was sequenced for a study of T cells after yellow fever vaccination. General observations from the study: Post-booster reappearance was seen for most primary-vaccination clones (roughly 96% CD4, roughly 86% CD8). A minor fraction of clonotypes spanned both CD4 and CD8 compartments.

There are 16 residues in the CDR3. The ends were cut back, 1 base at V and 6 bases at J, with 16 bases in the middle. Germline V gene lookup returns CDR1 MNHEY and CDR2 SVGEGT. TCRdb ran MiXCR on the 5' RACE reads and lists one entry per CDR3 protein. In the table there are hundreds of thousands of distinct CDR3 sequences, less than 20% of which are singletons. With regard to this clonotype: What it binds is not known.

This receptor was taken from a man aged 18 to 30 who received the YFV17D yellow fever vaccine. The sample in question was PBMCs, obtained more than 4 days after the first yellow fever vaccination. This chain uses TRBV6-2 or TRBV6-3 with TRBJ2-1, with a weak D call TRBD1 (7 bases). For the CDR3, the DNA is TGTGCCAGCAGTTACTTCCCCAGGGGGGTCCTCAATGAGCAGTTCTTC. This sequence encodes CASSYFPRGVLNEQFF.